In this sample, the clone carrying this T cell receptor beta chain turned up once. Its specificity is unknown. Germline V CDR1 and CDR2: MNHEY, SVGAGI. Germline trimming cut 4 bases from V and 7 bases from J; bases unmatched to any gene: 11. This CDR3 is built from 16 residues. TCRdb keeps only in-frame clones here, not all; method: immunoSEQ multiplex PCR. The sample has 150,000 to 200,000 clones; approximately 86% are singletons. The sample belongs to a study of lymphopenia after photon versus proton radiotherapy. General study findings and limits: After the lymphocyte nadir, photon-treated repertoires showed oligoclonal expansion, especially of CD8+ Temra cells. Proton therapy kept repertoires fairly stable, unlike photons, which gained effector/memory cells. Larger post-nadir TCR diversity loss correlated inversely with survival in deceased patients. Authors raise, but do not show, better survival with proton therapy.

This TCR derives from a man aged 50-60 years with gastric cancer. The sample consisted of peripheral blood, taken from a patient treated with photon-based radiotherapy. The rearrangement links TRBV6-5 to TRBJ2-2, with 8 bases identical to TRBD1. CDR3 sequence (DNA): TGTGCCAGCAGTTCCGCCACTGCAGGGGGCTACGGGGAGCTGTTTTTT. Amino acids: CASSSATAGGYGELFF.